The sequence of this TCR beta chain was determined in a study of T cells after yellow fever vaccination. This clonotype came up a few times. The antigen is unknown. From germline, CDR1 is SGDLS and CDR2 YYNGEE. The length of the CDR3 is 16 residues. Trimming took 2 bases from V and 1 from J, leaving 14 bases between them. TCR cDNA was made by 5'RACE template switching, adding a universal primer site and UMIs. A single record per CDR3 protein comes from TCRdb applying MiXCR to the 5' RACE reads. The data contain about 510,000 distinct CDR3 sequences, just over 20% of them singletons. The study, taken as a whole, reports: The study found a weaker secondary response that peaked faster, day 5 versus 15. Boosting was followed by the reappearance of most primary-vaccination clones (about 96% CD4, under 90% CD8). The study noted that FACS-sorted repertoires could contain abundant clonotypes contaminating from the bulk population.

V gene TRBV9 combines with J gene TRBJ2-3; tentatively, D is TRBD2 (6 bases). Specimen: PBMCs, collected roughly 20 days after the first yellow fever vaccination. The receptor was isolated from a man younger than 30 who received the YFV17D yellow fever vaccine. The CDR3 loop reads CASSVVLASGTDTQYF. The CDR3, as DNA: TGTGCCAGCAGCGTCGTCCTAGCGTCCGGCACAGATACGCAGTATTTT.